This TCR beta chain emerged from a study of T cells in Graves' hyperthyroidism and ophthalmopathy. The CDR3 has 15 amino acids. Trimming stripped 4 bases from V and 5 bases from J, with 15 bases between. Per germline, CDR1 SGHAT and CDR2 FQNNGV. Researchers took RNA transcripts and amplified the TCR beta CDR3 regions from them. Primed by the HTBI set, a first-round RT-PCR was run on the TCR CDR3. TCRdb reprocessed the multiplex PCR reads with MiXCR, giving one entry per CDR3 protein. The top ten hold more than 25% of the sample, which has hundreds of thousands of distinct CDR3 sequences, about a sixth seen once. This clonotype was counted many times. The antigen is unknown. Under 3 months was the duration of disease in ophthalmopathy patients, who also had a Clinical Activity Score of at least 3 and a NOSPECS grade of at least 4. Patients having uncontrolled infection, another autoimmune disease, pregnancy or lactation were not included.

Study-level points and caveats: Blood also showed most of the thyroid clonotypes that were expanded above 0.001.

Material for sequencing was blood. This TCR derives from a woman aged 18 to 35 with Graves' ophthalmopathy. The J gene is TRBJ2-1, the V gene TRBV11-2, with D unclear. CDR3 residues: CASSSQPAGDNEQFF. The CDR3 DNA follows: TGTGCCAGCAGCTCACAACCGGCCGGAGACAATGAGCAGTTCTTC.